The clone carrying this T cell receptor beta chain was counted only a few times. The sample belongs to a study of T cells after yellow fever vaccination. The V end lost 10 bases, the J end lost 0 bases, and 9 bases lay between the germline ends. The germline V gene encodes CDR1 SEHNR and CDR2 FQNEAQ (reference sequence). The CDR3 extends over 12 amino acids. TCRdb reanalysed the 5' RACE reads using MiXCR and keeps one entry per CDR3 protein. The table includes some 320,000 distinct CDR3 sequences, about 4% detected once. The source of this sequence is a man aged 18 to 30 who received the YFV17D yellow fever vaccine. V usage is TRBV7-9 and J usage is TRBJ1-1; D not resolved. Specimen: PBMCs, collected 5 days after the yellow fever booster vaccination. The CDR3 DNA reads as TGTGCCACCACGAACTTGAACACTGAAGCTTTCTTT. Its protein product is CATTNLNTEAFF.